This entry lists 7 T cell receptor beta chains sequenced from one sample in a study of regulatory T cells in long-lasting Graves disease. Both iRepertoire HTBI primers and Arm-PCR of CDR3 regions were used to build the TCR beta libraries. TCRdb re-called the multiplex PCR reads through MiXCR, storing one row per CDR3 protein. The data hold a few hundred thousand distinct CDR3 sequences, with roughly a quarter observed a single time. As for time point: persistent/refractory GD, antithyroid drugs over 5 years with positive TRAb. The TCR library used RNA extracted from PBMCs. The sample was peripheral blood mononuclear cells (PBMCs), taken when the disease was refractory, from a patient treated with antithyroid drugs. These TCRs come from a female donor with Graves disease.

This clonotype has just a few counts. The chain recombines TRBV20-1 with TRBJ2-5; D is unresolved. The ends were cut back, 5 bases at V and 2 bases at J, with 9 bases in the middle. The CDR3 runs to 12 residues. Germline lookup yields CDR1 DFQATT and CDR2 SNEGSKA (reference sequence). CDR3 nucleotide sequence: TGCAGTGCTCCCGCCAGGCAAGAGACCCAGTACTTC. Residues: CSAPARQETQYF.

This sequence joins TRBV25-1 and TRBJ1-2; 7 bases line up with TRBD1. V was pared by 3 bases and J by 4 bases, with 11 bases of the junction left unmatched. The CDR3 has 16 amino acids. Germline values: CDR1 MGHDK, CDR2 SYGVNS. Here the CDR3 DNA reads TGTGCCAGCAGTGATCCCGGACAGGCTAAGAGCTATGGCTACACCTTC. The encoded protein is CASSDPGQAKSYGYTF.

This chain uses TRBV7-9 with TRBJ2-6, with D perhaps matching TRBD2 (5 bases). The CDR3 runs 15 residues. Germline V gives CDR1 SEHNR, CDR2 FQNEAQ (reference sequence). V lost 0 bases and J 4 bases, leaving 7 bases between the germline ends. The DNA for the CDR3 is TGTGCCAGCAGCTTAGCGGCGGGCGGGGCCAACGTCCTGACTTTC. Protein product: CASSLAAGGANVLTF.

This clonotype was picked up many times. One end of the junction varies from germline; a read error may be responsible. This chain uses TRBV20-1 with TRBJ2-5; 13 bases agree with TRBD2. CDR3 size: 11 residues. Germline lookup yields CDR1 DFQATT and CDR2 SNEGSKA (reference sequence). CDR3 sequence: CSAKTSGRHHF. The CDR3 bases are TGCAGTGCTAAGACTAGCGGGAGGCATCACTTC.

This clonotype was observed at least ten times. CDR3 nucleotides: TGTGCCAGCAGCATCGGACAGGGAGCTGGTGGCTACACCTTC. Amino acids: CASSIGQGAGGYTF. The chain couples TRBV7-9 to TRBJ1-2; 8 bases map to TRBD1. Trimming at V came to 5 bases and at J to 7 bases, leaving 9 bases not matched to a gene. This CDR3 has 14 residues. Germline CDR1 reads SEHNR; CDR2 reads FQNEAQ (reference sequence).

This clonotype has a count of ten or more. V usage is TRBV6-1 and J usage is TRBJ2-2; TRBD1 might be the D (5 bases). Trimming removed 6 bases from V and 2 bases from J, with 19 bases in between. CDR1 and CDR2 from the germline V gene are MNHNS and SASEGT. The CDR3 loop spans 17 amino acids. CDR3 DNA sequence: TGTGCCAGCAGGGCCCAGTTACAGGACATCAACACCGGGGAGCTGTTTTTT. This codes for CASRAQLQDINTGELFF.

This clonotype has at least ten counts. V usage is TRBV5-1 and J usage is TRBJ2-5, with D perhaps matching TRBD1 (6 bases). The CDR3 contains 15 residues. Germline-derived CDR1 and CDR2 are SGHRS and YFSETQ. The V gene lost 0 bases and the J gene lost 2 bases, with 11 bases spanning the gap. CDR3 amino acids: CASSLDGRGQETQYF. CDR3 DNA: TGCGCCAGCAGCTTGGATGGCAGGGGTCAAGAGACCCAGTACTTC.